Following are 21 T cell receptor beta chains from one sample sequenced in a study of blood T cells in healthy people across ages (dated by TCRdb to the mid-2010s). Receptor amplification or capture employed 5' RACE. Sequenced using an Illumina HiSeq 2500. A second about 7 to 12 cycle PCR used a sample-barcoded 5' primer and a J-beta primer mix. TCRdb cleaned the public reads at Q25 with fastp, built clones with MiXCR and kept in-frame beta chains. All rows with the same CDR3 protein become a single entry with the most common DNA and genes. The sample table shows hundreds of thousands of distinct CDR3 sequences, and about 61% are seen once. 20% to 30% of the sample goes to the ten largest clones. The sample consisted of blood. All receptors come from a man in his forties in good health.

This chain connects TRBV4-2 to TRBJ2-5; 8 bases map to TRBD1. The germline gives CDR1 LGHNA, CDR2 YNFKEQ. The V gene end was trimmed by 0 bases and the J gene end by 1 base; junction bases not matched to a gene: 4. The CDR3 has 16 amino acids. CDR3 sequence: CASSQDGTGTQETQYF. The CDR3 DNA reads TGTGCCAGCAGCCAAGATGGGACAGGAACCCAAGAGACCCAGTACTTC.

This clonotype was observed a handful of times. V and J are TRBV7-2 and TRBJ2-5, with 10 bases aligning to TRBD2. Germline V gives CDR1 SGHTA, CDR2 FQGNSA. Losses at the gene ends were 6 bases for V and 5 bases for J; bases not matched to a gene: 12. The CDR3 spans 16 residues. The CDR3 protein is CASRRRAGGPEETQYF. The CDR3 DNA follows: TGTGCCAGCAGGCGTCGAGCGGGAGGGCCGGAGGAGACCCAGTACTTC.

This sequence joins TRBV11-2 and TRBJ2-1, with no clear D. The CDR3 extends over 14 amino acids. Trimming left V 5 bases short and J 4 bases short, with 12 bases between. Germline lookup yields CDR1 SGHAT and CDR2 FQNNGV. CDR3 in amino acids: CASSNRALYNEQFF. The DNA of the CDR3 is TGTGCCAGCAGCAATCGTGCCTTGTACAATGAGCAGTTCTTC.

There are a few counts of this clonotype. The J gene is TRBJ2-5, the V gene TRBV6-6, with a tentative D call TRBD1 (6 bases). With 6 bases removed from V and 11 bases from J, the gap between germline ends came to 19 bases. The germline V gene encodes CDR1 MNHNY and CDR2 SVGAGI (reference sequence). This CDR3 region has 13 residues. CDR3: CASRQGTYNEQYF. CDR3 in DNA: TGTGCCAGCAGACAGGGTACCTACAATGAGCAGTACTTC.

V and J are TRBV7-6 and TRBJ2-7, with 10 positions matching TRBD2. The CDR3 has 13 residues. The V gene end was trimmed by 2 bases and the J gene end by 7 bases; junction bases not matched to a gene: 2. The germline gives CDR1 SGHVS, CDR2 FNYEAQ. CDR3: CASSLPGLAEQYF. The CDR3 DNA follows: TGTGCCAGCAGCTTACCGGGACTAGCGGAGCAGTACTTC.

V usage is TRBV7-2 and J usage is TRBJ2-7; the match to TRBD2 covers 14 bases. The junction had 10 bases not matched to a gene; V was cut back by 5 bases and J by 7 bases. The CDR3 loop spans 16 amino acids. The germline V gene encodes CDR1 SGHTA and CDR2 FQGNSA. The CDR3 DNA sequence: TGTGCCAGCAGCCCGGGACTAGCGGGAGCCCCGAGGGAGCAGTACTTC. Amino acids: CASSPGLAGAPREQYF.

This clonotype was detected only a few times. V gene TRBV5-6 combines with J gene TRBJ2-7; D not certain. The germline CDR1 and CDR2 sequences are SGHDT and YYEEEE. Trimming took 4 bases from V and 1 from J, leaving 9 bases between them. The CDR3 contains 13 residues. DNA of the CDR3: TGTGCCAGCAGCCTCCCCGCTTCCTACGAGCAGTACTTC. Its translation: CASSLPASYEQYF.

The rearrangement links TRBV5-5 to TRBJ2-2, with 14 nucleotides matching TRBD2. Looked up from germline, CDR1 is SGHKS and CDR2 is YYEKEE (reference sequence). With V trimmed by 2 bases and J by 5 bases, 8 bases remained unmatched. The CDR3 totals 18 residues. The DNA of the CDR3 is TGTGCCAGCAGCTTCTCTCCCCGACTAGCGGGAGGGACCGGGGAGCTGTTTTTT. This encodes CASSFSPRLAGGTGELFF.

This clonotype was found many times. This sequence joins TRBV20-1 and TRBJ2-7; 10 nucleotides agree with TRBD2. Germline V gene data show CDR1 as DFQATT and CDR2 as SNEGSKA (reference sequence). V was pared by 3 bases and J by 3 bases, with 5 bases of the junction left unmatched. This CDR3 region has 14 residues. CDR3 coding DNA: TGCAGTGCTAGCGACGGGACTAGCGACTACGAGCAGTACTTC. Translating it yields CSASDGTSDYEQYF.

V is TRBV20-1 and J is TRBJ2-5; D remains ambiguous. The germline V gene has CDR1 DFQATT and CDR2 SNEGSKA (reference sequence). The V gene lost 3 bases and the J gene lost 1 base, with 12 bases spanning the gap. The CDR3 loop spans 14 amino acids. This CDR3 is CSASIDRPQETQYF. CDR3 sequence (DNA): TGCAGTGCTAGTATCGATAGGCCCCAAGAGACCCAGTACTTC.

This clonotype was seen only a few times. This rearrangement joins TRBV7-9 to TRBJ2-3; TRBD1 agrees at 8 bases. The CDR3 runs 15 residues. Losses at the gene ends were 4 bases for V and 3 bases for J; bases not matched to a gene: 6. The germline CDR1 and CDR2 sequences are SEHNR and FQNEAQ (reference sequence). CDR3 region: CASSSIQGATDTQYF. CDR3 in DNA: TGTGCCAGCAGCTCTATCCAGGGGGCTACAGATACGCAGTATTTT.

The chain is built from TRBV6-5 and TRBJ2-5, with D tentatively TRBD1 (6 bases). CDR3 length: 15 amino acids. The germline V gene has CDR1 MNHEY and CDR2 SVGAGI. V lost 2 bases and J lost 1, with 11 bases in between. The DNA for the CDR3 is TGTGCCAGCAGTTACCAACAGGGTTTCCAAGAGACCCAGTACTTC. This gives the protein CASSYQQGFQETQYF.

The CDR3 loop reads CASSLAPPIAGTFYNEQFF. CDR3 in DNA: TGTGCCAGCAGCTTAGCCCCCCCAATAGCGGGGACTTTCTACAATGAGCAGTTCTTC. The chain couples TRBV11-3 to TRBJ2-1; 8 bases match TRBD2. The J segment lost 3 bases and the V segment lost 1 base, leaving 14 bases of the junction unmatched. This CDR3 spans 19 amino acids. Per the germline V gene, CDR1 is SGHNT and CDR2 is YENEEA.

The rearrangement links TRBV12-3 or TRBV12-4 to TRBJ2-5; D gene ambiguous. The V and J ends lost 5 bases and 4 bases respectively, with 11 bases between them. There are 13 residues in the CDR3. The CDR3 spells CASSPPTVETQYF. Here the CDR3 DNA reads TGTGCCAGCAGTCCGCCGACGGTAGAGACCCAGTACTTC.

The chain recombines TRBV21-1 with TRBJ1-6; whether TRBD1, the table's D call, matches the DNA was not checked. TRBV21-1 is flagged as a pseudogene. There are 17 residues in the CDR3. The CDR3 spells CASSKKASDSPNSPLHF. CDR3 sequence (DNA): TGTGCCAGCAGCAAAAAAGCATCGGACAGTCCCAATTCACCCCTCCACTTT.

This clonotype appeared a few times. The rearrangement uses TRBV4-3 and TRBJ2-7, with 7 positions matching TRBD1. Trimming at V came to 1 base and at J to 2 bases, leaving 5 bases not matched to a gene. The CDR3 is 15 residues long. CDR1 is LGHNA, CDR2 YSLEER, per germline. The CDR3 protein is CASSQAPGTAYEQYF. The CDR3 bases are TGCGCCAGCAGCCAAGCCCCGGGGACAGCCTACGAGCAGTACTTC.

The CDR3 spells CASSVDRAAVPPGANVLTF. CDR3 coding DNA: TGTGCCAGCAGCGTGGACAGGGCGGCCGTACCCCCTGGGGCCAACGTCCTGACTTTC. This sequence joins TRBV9 and TRBJ2-6; TRBD1 matches at 8 bases. The V segment lost 2 bases and the J segment 2 bases; nucleotides outside the gene matches: 12. This CDR3 region has 19 residues. Germline values: CDR1 SGDLS, CDR2 YYNGEE. Looking up the rest from reference TRBV9 and TRBJ2-6 gives the full variable domain: DSGVTQTPKHLITATGQRVTLRCSPRSGDLSVYWYQQSLDQGLQFLIQYYNGEERAKGNILERFSAQQFPDLHSELNLSSLELGDSALYFCASSVDRAAVPPGANVLTFGAGSRLTVL.

V and J are TRBV18 and TRBJ2-1; weak D call: TRBD2 (5 bases). The germline V gene encodes CDR1 KGHSH and CDR2 LQKENI. V lost 6 bases and J lost 0, with 12 bases in between. This CDR3 has 15 amino acids. The CDR3 region is CASSQEGLSYNEQFF. The DNA for the CDR3 is TGTGCCAGCTCCCAAGAGGGCCTCTCCTACAATGAGCAGTTCTTC.

The chain employs TRBV7-2 and TRBJ2-1; TRBD2 aligns across 13 bases. The CDR3 contains 17 residues. Germline CDR1 is SGHTA and CDR2 is FQGNSA. V dropped 8 bases and J dropped 2; count of bases not matched to a gene: 9. CDR3 bases: TGTGCCAGCCGACTAGCGGGAGGTGTGAGCCCCTACAATGAGCAGTTCTTC. The encoded protein is CASRLAGGVSPYNEQFF.

This clonotype was counted at least ten times. The V and J genes are TRBV7-2 and TRBJ1-1, with D maybe TRBD1 (5 bases). CDR1 is SGHTA and CDR2 is FQGNSA in the germline V gene. This CDR3 comprises 14 residues. V was clipped by 4 bases and J by 1 base, with 10 bases between them. CDR3 residues: CASSSQARNTEAFF. For the CDR3, the DNA is TGTGCCAGCAGCTCACAGGCTAGGAACACTGAAGCTTTCTTT.

The V call is TRBV12-3 or TRBV12-4, the J call TRBJ2-2; no clear D. Trimming cost V 6 bases and J 0 bases, with 14 bases left between them. The CDR3 is made up of 16 amino acids. CDR3 DNA: TGTGCCAGCAGGGCAGGTTTTATATCGAACACCGGGGAGCTGTTTTTT. It codes for CASRAGFISNTGELFF.